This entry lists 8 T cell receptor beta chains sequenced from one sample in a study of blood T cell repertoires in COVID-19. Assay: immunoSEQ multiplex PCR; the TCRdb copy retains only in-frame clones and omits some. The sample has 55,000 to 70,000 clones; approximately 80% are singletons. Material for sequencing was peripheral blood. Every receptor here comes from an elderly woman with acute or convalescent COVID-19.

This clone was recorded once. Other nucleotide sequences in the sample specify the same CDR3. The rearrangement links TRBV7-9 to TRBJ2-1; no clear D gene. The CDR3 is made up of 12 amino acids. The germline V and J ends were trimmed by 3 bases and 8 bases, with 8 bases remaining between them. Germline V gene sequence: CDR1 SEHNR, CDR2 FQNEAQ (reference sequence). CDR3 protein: CASSLTGYEQFF. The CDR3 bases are TGTGCCAGCAGCTTGACGGGTTATGAGCAGTTCTTC.

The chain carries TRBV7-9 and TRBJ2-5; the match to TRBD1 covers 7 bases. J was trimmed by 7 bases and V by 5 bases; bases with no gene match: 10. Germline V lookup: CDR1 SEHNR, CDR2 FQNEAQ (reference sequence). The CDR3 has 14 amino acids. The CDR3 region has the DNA TGTGCCAGCAGCCCTCGGTCAGCAGGGGGGACCCAGTACTTC. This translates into CASSPRSAGGTQYF.

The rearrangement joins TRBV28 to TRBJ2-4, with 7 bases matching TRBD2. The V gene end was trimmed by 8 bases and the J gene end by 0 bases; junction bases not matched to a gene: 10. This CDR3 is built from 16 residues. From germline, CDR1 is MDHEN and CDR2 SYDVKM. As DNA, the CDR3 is TGTGCCAGCCCATCGGGGGGAGCCCTAGCCAAAAACATTCAGTACTTC. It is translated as CASPSGGALAKNIQYF.

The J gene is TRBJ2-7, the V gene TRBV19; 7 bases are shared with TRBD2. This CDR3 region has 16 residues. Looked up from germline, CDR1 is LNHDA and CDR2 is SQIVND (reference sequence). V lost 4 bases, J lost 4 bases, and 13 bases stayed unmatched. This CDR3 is CASSRIPGLTLYEQYF. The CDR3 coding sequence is TGTGCCAGTAGTAGAATACCGGGACTAACCCTTTACGAGCAGTACTTC.

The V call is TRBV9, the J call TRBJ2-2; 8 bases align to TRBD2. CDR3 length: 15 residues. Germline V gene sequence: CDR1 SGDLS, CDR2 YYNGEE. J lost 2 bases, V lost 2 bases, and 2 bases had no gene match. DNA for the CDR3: TGTGCCAGCAGCGTGGGACTAGGTAACACCGGGGAGCTGTTTTTT. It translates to CASSVGLGNTGELFF.

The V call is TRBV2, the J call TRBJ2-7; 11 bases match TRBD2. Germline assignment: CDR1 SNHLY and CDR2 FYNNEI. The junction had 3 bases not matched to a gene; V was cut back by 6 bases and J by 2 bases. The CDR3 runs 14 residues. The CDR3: CASRGLAVPYEQYF. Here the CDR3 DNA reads TGTGCCAGCAGGGGACTAGCGGTCCCCTACGAGCAGTACTTC.

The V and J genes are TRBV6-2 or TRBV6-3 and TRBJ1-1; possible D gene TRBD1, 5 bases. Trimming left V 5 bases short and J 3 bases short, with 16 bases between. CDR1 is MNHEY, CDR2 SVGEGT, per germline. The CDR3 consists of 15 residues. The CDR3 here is CASSLRTTRDTEAFF. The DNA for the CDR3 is TGTGCCAGCAGTCTCCGGACGACCAGGGACACTGAAGCTTTCTTT.

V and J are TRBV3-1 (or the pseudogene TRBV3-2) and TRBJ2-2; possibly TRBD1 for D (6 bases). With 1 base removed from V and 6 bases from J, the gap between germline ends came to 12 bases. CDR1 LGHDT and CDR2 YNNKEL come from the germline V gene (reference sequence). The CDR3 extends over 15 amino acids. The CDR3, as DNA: TGTGCCAGCAGCCAAGTACAGGGTAGCCCCGGGGAGCTGTTTTTT. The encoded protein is CASSQVQGSPGELFF.